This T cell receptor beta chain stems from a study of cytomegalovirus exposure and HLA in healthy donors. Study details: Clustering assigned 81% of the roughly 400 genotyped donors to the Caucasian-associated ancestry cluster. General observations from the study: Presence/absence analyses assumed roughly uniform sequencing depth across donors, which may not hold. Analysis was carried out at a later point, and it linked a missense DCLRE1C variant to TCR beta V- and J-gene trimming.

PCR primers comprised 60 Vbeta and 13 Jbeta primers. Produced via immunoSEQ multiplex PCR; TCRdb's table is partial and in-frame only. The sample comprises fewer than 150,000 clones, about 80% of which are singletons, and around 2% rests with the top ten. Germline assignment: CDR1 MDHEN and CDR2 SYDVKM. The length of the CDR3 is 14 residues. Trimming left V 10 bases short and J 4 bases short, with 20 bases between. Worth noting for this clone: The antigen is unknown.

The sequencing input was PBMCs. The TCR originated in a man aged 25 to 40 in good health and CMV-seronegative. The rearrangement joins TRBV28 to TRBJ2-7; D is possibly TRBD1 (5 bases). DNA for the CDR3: TGTGCCACCGATCAGGGCGCTTTTTCTTACGAGCAGTACTTC. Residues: CATDQGAFSYEQYF.